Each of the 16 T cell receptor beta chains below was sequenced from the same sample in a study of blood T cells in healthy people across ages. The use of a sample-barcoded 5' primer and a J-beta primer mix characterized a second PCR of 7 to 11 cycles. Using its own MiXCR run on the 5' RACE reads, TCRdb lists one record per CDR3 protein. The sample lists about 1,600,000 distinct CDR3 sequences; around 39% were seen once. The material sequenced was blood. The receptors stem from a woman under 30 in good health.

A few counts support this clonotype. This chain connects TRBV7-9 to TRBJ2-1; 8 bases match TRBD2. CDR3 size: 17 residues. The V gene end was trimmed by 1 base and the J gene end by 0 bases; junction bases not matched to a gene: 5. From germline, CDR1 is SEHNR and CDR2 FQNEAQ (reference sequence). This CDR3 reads CASSLVASGPSYNEQFF. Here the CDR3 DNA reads TGTGCCAGCAGCTTAGTCGCTAGCGGGCCCTCCTACAATGAGCAGTTCTTC.

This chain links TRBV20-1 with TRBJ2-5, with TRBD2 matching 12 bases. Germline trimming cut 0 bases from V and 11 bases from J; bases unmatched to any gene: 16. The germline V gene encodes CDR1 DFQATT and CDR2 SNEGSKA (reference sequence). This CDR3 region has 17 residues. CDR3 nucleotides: TGCAGTGCTAGAGATTCGACTAGCGGGAGATCCTTTAATGAGCAGTACTTC. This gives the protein CSARDSTSGRSFNEQYF.

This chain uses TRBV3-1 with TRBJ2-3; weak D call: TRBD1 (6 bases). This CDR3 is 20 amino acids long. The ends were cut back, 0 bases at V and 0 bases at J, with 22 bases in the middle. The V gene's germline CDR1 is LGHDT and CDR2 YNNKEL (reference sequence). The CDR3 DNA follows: TGTGCCAGCAGCCAAGATCCAATTGAATCTGGACAGACTAGCACAGATACGCAGTATTTT. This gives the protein CASSQDPIESGQTSTDTQYF.

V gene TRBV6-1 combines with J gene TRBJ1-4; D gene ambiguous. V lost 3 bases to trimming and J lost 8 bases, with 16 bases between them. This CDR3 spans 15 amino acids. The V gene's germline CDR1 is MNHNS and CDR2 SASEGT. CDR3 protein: CASSDNPGLSEKLFF. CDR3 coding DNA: TGTGCCAGCAGTGATAATCCGGGTTTAAGCGAAAAACTGTTTTTT.

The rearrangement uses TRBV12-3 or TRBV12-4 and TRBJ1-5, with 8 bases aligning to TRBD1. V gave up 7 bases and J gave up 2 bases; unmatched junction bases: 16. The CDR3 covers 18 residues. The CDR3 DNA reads TGTGCCAGCACTCCCCAGGGGGCGCGGTTATACGGCAATCAGCCCCAGCATTTT. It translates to CASTPQGARLYGNQPQHF.

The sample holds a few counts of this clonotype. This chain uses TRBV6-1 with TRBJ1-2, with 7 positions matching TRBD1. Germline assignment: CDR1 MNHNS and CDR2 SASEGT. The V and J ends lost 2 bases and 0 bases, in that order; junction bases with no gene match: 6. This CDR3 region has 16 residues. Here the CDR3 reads CASSENPTGSNYGYTF. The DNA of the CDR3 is TGTGCCAGCAGTGAAAACCCGACAGGGTCTAACTATGGCTACACCTTC.

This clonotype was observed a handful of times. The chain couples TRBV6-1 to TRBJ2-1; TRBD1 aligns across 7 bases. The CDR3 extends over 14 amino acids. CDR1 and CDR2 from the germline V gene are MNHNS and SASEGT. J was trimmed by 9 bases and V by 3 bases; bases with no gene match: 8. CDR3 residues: CASSDRNRGGEQFF. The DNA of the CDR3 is TGTGCCAGCAGTGATAGAAACAGGGGTGGTGAGCAGTTCTTC.

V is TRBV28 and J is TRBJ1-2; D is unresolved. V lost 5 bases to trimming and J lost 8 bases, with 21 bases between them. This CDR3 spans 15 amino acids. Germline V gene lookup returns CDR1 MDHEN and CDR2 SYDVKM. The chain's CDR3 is CASSPPSSNPWGYTF. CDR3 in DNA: TGTGCCAGCAGTCCTCCCTCGAGTAACCCCTGGGGCTACACCTTC.

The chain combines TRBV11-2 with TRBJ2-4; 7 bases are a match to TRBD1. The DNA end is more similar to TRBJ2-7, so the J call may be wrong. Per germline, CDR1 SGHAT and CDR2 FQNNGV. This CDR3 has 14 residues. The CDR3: CASSHTGVFDEQYF. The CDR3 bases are TGTGCCAGCAGCCACACAGGGGTATTCGACGAGCAGTACTTC.

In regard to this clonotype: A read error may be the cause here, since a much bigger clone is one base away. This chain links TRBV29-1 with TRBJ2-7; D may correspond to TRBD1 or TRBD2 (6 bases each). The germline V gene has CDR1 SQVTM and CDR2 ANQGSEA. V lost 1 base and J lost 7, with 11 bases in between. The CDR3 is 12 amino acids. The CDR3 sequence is CSVEGGAREQYF. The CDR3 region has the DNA TGCAGCGTTGAAGGGGGGGCACGTGAGCAGTACTTC.

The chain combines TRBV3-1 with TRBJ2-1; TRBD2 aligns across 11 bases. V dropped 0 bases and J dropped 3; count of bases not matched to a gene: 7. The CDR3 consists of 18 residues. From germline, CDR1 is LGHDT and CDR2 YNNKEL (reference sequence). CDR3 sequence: CASSQERPSGRYYNEQFF. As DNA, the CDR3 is TGTGCCAGCAGCCAAGAGCGGCCTAGCGGGAGGTACTACAATGAGCAGTTCTTC.

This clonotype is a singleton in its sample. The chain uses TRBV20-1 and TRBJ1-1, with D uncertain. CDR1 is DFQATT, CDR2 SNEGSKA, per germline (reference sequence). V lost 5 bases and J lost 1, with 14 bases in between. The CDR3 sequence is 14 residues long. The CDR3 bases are TGCAGTGCTCCGGACGTTTCGACGAACACTGAAGCTTTCTTT. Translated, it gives CSAPDVSTNTEAFF.

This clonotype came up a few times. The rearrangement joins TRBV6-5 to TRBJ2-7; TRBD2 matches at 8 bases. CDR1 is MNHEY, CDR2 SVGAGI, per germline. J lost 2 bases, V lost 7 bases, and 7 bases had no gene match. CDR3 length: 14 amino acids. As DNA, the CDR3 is TGTGCCAGCAACCGAGCGGGAGCTCCCTACGAGCAGTACTTC. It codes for CASNRAGAPYEQYF.

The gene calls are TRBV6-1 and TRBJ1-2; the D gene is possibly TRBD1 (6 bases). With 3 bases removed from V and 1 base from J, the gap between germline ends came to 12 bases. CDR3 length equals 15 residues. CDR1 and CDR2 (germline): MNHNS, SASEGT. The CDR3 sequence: CASSEGGGGNYGYTF. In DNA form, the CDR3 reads TGTGCCAGCAGTGAGGGGGGGGGCGGTAACTATGGCTACACCTTC.

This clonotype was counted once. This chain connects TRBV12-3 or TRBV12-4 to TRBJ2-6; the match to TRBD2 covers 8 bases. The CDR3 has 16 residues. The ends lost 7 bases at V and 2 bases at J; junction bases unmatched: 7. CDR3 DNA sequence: TGTGCCAGCAACCCGACCGGGAGGGCTGGGGCCAACGTCCTGACTTTC. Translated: CASNPTGRAGANVLTF.

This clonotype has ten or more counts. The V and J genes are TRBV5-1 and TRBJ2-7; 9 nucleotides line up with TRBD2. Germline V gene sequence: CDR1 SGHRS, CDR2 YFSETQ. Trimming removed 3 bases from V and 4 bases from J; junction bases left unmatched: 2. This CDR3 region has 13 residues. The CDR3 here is CASSSSGNYEQYF. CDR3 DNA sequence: TGCGCCAGCAGCTCTAGCGGGAATTACGAGCAGTACTTC.